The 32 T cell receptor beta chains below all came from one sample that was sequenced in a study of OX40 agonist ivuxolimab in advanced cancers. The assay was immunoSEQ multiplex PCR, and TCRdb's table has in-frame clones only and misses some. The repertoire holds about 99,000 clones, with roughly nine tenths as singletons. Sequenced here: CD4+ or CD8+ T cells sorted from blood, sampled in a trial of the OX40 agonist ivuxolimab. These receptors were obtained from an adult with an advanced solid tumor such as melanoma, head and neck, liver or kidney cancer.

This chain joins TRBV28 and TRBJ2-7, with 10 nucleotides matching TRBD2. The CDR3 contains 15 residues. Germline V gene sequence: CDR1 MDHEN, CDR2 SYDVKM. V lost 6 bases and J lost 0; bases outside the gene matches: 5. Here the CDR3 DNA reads TGTGCCAGCAGCTACTCTAGCGGGAGCTCCTACGAGCAGTACTTC. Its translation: CASSYSSGSSYEQYF.

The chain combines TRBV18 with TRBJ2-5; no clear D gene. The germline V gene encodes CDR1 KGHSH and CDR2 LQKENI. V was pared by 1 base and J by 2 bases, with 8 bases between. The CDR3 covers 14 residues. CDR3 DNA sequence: TGTGCCAGCTCACCACTCGAACTTCAAGAGACCCAGTACTTC. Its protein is CASSPLELQETQYF.

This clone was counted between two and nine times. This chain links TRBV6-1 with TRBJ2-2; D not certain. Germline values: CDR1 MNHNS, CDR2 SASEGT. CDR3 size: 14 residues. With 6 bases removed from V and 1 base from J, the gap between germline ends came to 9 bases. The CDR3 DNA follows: TGTGCCAGCAGGTCCCGGATGAACACCGGGGAGCTGTTTTTT. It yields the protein CASRSRMNTGELFF.

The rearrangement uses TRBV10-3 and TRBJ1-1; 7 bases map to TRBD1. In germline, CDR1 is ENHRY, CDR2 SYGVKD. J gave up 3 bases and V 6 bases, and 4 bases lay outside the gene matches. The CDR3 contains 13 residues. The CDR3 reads CAIRYTGDTEAFF. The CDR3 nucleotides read TGTGCCATCAGATATACAGGGGACACTGAAGCTTTCTTT.

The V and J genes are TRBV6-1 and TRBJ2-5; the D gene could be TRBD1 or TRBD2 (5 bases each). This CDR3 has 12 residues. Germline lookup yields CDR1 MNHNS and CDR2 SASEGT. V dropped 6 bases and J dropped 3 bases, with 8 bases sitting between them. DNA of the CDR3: TGTGCCAGCAGGGGACCAGAAGAGACCCAGTACTTC. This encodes CASRGPEETQYF.

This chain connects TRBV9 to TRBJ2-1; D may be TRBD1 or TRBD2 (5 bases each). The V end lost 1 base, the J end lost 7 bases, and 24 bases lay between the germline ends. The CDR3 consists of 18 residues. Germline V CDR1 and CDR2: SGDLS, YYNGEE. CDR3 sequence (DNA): TGTGCCAGCAGCGTATTATTCGACGGTTCTCCCGGGACGAATGAGCAGTTCTTC. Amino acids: CASSVLFDGSPGTNEQFF. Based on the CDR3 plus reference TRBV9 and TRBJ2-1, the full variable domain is DSGVTQTPKHLITATGQRVTLRCSPRSGDLSVYWYQQSLDQGLQFLIQYYNGEERAKGNILERFSAQQFPDLHSELNLSSLELGDSALYFCASSVLFDGSPGTNEQFFGPGTRLTVL.

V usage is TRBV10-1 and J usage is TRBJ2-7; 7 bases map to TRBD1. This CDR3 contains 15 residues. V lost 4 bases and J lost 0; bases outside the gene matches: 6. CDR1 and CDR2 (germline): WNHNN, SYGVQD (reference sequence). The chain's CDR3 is CASSARTGNSYEQYF. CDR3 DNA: TGCGCCAGCAGTGCCCGGACAGGCAACTCCTACGAGCAGTACTTC.

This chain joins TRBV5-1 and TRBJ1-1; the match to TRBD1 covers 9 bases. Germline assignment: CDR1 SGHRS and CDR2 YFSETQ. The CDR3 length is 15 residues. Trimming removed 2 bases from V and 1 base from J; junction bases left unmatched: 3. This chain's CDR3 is CASSLQGASNTEAFF. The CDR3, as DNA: TGCGCCAGCAGCTTACAGGGGGCTTCGAACACTGAAGCTTTCTTT. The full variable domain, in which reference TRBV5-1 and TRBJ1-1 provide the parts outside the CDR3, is KAGVTQTPRYLIKTRGQQVTLSCSPISGHRSVSWYQQTPGQGLQFLFEYFSETQRNKGNFPGRFSGRQFSNSRSEMNVSTLELGDSALYLCASSLQGASNTEAFFGQGTRLTVV.

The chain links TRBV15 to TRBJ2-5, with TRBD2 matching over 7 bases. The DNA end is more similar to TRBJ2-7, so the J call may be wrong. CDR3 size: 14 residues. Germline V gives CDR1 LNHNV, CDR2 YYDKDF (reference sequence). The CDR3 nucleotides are TGTGCCACCAGCCCCCGGGGGGTCCACTACGAGCAGTACTTC. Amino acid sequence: CATSPRGVHYEQYF.

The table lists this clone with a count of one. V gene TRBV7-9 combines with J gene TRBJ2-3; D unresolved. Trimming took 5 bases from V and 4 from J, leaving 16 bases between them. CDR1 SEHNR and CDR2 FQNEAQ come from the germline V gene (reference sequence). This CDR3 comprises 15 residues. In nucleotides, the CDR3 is TGTGCCAGCAGCCCCAGGATAGACGGCTCAGATACGCAGTATTTT. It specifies CASSPRIDGSDTQYF.

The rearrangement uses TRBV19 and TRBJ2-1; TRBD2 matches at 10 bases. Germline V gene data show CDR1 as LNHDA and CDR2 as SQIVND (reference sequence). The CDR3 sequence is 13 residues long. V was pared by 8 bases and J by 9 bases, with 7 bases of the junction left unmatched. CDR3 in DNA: TGTGCCAGTTATAGCGGGAGGTTCGGTGAGCAGTTCTTC. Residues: CASYSGRFGEQFF.

CDR3 sequence (DNA): TGTGCCAGTAGCCTGGGACTAGCGGGCGTCTACGAGCAGTACTTC. It specifies CASSLGLAGVYEQYF. The chain is built from TRBV19 and TRBJ2-7; TRBD2 agrees at 12 bases. Germline V gives CDR1 LNHDA, CDR2 SQIVND (reference sequence). Unmatched junction bases numbered 6, after V lost 6 bases and J lost 3 bases. The CDR3 runs 15 residues.

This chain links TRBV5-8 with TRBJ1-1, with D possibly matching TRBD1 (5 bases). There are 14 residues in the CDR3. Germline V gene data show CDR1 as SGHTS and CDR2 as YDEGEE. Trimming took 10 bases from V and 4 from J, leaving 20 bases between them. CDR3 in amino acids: CADTDLTRGTEAFF. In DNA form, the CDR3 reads TGTGCCGATACGGACCTCACGAGGGGCACTGAAGCTTTCTTT.

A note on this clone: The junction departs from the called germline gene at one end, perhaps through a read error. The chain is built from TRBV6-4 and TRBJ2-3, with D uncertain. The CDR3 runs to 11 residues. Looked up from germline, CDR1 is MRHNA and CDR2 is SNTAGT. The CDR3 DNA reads TGTGCCAGCAGTGACTCGCCTGGCCCGCGTTTT. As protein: CASSDSPGPRF.

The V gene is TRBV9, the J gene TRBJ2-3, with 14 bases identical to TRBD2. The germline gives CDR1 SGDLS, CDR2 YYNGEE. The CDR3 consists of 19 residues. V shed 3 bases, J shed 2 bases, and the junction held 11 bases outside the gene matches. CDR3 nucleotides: TGTGCCAGCAGCGGGAAGGGACTAGCGGGAGAGGGGCACACAGATACGCAGTATTTT. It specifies CASSGKGLAGEGHTDTQYF.

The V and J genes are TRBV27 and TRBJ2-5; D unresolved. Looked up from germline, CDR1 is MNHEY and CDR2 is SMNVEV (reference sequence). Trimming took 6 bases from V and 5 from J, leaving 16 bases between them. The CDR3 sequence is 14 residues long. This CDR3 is CASRTAGLVETQYF. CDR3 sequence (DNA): TGTGCCAGCAGGACCGCCGGTTTAGTGGAGACCCAGTACTTC.

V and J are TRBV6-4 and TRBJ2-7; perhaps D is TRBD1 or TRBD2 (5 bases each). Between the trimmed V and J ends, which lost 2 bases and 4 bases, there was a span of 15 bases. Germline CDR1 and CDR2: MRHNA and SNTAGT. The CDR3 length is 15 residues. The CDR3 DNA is TGTGCCAGCAGTGACCCCCGGGACGCAATTTACGAGCAGTACTTC. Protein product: CASSDPRDAIYEQYF.

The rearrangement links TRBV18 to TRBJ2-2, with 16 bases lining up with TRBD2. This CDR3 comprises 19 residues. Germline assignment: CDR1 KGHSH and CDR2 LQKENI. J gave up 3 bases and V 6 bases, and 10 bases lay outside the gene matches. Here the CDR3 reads CASSRAGLAGGPDTGELFF. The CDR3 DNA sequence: TGTGCCAGCTCGCGAGCGGGACTAGCGGGAGGGCCGGACACCGGGGAGCTGTTTTTT.

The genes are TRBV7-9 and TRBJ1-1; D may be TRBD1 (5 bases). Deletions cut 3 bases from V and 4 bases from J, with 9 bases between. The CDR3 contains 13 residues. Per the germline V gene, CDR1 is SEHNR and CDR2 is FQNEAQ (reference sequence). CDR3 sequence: CASSFAGGTEAFF. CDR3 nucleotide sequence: TGTGCCAGCAGCTTTGCGGGGGGCACTGAAGCTTTCTTT.

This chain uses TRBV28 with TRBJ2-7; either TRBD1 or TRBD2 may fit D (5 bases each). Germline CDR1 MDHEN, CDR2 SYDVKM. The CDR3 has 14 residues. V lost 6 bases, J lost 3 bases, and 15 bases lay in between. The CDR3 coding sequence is TGTGCCAGCAGCCGTGGGGGACCGAACTACGAGCAGTACTTC. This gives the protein CASSRGGPNYEQYF.

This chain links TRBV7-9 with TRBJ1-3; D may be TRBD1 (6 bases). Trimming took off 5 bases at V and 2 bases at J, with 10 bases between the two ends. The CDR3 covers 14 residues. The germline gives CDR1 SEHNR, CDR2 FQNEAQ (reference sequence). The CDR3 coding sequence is TGTGCCAGCAGCCGAGGACAGACTGGAAACACCATATATTTT. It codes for CASSRGQTGNTIYF.

The CDR3 here is CASIRLAVYNEQFF. The CDR3 DNA is TGTGCCAGCATTCGTCTAGCGGTATACAATGAGCAGTTCTTC. This chain uses TRBV2 with TRBJ2-1, with 7 nucleotides matching TRBD2. CDR1 is SNHLY, CDR2 FYNNEI, per germline. This CDR3 is 14 amino acids long. The V gene end was trimmed by 7 bases and the J gene end by 4 bases; junction bases not matched to a gene: 7.

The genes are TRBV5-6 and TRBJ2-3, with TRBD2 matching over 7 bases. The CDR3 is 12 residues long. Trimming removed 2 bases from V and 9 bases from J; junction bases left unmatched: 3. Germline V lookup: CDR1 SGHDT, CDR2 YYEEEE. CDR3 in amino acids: CASSFWEGTQYF. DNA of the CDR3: TGTGCCAGCAGCTTTTGGGAGGGCACGCAGTATTTT.

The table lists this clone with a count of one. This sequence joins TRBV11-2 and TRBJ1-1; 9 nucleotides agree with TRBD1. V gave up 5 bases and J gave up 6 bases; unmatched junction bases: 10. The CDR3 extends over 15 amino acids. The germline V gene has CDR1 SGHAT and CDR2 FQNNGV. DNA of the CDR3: TGTGCCAGCAGCCCCAGGACAGGGGCTATAGCTGAAGCTTTCTTT. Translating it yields CASSPRTGAIAEAFF.

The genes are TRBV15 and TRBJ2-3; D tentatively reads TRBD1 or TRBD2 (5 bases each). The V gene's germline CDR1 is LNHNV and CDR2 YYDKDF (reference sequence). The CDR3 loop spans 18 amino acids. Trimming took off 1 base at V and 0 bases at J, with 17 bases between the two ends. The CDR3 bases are TGTGCCACCAGCAGAGCTCGGCTTCAGCGGACAAGCACAGATACGCAGTATTTT. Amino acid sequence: CATSRARLQRTSTDTQYF.

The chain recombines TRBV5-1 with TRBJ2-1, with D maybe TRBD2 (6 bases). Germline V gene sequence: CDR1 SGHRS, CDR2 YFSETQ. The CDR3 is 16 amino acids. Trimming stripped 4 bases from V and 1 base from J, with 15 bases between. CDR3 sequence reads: CASSPPLAGSYNEQFF. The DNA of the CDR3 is TGCGCCAGCAGCCCCCCTTTGGCGGGATCCTACAATGAGCAGTTCTTC.

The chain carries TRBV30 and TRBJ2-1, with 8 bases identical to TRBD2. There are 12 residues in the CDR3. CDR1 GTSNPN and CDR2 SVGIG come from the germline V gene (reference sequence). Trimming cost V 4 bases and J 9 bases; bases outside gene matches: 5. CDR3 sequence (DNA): TGTGCCTGGAAGGCGGGGGGCCTTGAGCAGTTCTTC. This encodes CAWKAGGLEQFF.

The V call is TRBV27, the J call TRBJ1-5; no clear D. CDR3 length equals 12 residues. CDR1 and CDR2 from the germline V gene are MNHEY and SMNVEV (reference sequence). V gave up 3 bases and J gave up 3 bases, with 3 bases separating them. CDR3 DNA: TGTGCCAGCAGTTTCATCAATCAGCCCCAGCATTTT. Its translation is CASSFINQPQHF.

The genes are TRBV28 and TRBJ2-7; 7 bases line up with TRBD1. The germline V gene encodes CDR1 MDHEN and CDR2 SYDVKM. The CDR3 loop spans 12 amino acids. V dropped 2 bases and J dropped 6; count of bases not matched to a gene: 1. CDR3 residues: CASSLNRGEQYF. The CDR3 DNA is TGTGCCAGCAGTTTAAACAGGGGCGAGCAGTACTTC.

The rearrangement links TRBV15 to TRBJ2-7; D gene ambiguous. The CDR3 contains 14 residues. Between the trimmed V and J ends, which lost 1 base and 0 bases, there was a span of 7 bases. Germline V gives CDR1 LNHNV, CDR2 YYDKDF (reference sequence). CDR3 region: CATSRVLSSYEQYF. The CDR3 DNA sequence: TGTGCCACCAGCAGAGTTCTAAGCTCCTACGAGCAGTACTTC.

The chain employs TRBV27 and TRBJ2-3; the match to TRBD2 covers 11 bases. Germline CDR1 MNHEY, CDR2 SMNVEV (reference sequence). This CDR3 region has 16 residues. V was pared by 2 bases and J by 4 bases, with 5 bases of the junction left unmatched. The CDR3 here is CASSLLAGGVPDTQYF. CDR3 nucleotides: TGTGCCAGCAGTTTACTAGCGGGAGGAGTCCCAGATACGCAGTATTTT.

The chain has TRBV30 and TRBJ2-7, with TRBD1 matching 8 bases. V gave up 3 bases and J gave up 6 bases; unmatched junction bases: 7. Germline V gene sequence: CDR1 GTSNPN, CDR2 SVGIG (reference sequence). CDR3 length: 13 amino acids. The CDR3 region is CAWRTRGRIEQYF. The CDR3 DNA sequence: TGTGCCTGGAGGACCAGGGGGCGTATCGAGCAGTACTTC.